This T cell receptor (beta chain) came from a study of blood T cell repertoires in COVID-19. Study at large: Specimens from acute and convalescent COVID-19 originated in the United States, Italy and Spain.

The CDR3 runs to 15 residues. CDR1 is LGHNT and CDR2 is FRNRAP in the germline V gene. V was pared by 1 base and J by 3 bases, with 10 bases between. This clone was counted between two and nine times. As handled by the study authors: From reference gene primer amplification, estimates of nucleated cell counts were derived. Measured with immunoSEQ multiplex PCR; TCRdb has only the in-frame clones, and not every one. Clone size and the V and J calls come from that table; the DNA yielded D and trimming. In the table there are some 83,000 clones, roughly 80% of which are singletons. The receptor's source is a man in his sixties with active or convalescent COVID-19. V and J are TRBV12-5 and TRBJ1-3, with D hard to call. The specimen sequenced was peripheral blood. CDR3 in amino acids: CASGLGARSGNTIYF. As DNA, the CDR3 is TGTGCTAGTGGTTTGGGTGCACGGAGTGGAAACACCATATATTTT.